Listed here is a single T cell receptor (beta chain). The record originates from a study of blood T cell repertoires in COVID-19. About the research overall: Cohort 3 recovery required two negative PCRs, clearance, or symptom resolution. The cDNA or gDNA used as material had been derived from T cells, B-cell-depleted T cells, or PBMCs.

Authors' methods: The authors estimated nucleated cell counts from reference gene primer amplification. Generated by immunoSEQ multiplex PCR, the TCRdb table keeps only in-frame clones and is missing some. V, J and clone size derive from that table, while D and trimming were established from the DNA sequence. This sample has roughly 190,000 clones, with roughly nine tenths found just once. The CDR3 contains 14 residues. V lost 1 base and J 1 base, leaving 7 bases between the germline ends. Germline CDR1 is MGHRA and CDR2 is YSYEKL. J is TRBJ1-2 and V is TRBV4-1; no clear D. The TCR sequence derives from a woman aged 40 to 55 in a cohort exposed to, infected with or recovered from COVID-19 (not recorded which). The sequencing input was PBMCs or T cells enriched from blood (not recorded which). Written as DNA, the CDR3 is TGCGCCAGCAGCCAAGTCCCGGTTAACTATGGCTACACCTTC. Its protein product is CASSQVPVNYGYTF.